This T cell receptor (beta chain) is drawn from a study of T-cell memory formation after mild COVID-19. Germline V gene lookup returns CDR1 LNHDA and CDR2 SQIVND (reference sequence). Unmatched junction bases numbered 11, after V lost 2 bases and J lost 2 bases. The length of the CDR3 is 17 residues. MiXCR was run by TCRdb on the 5' RACE reads, yielding one entry per CDR3 protein. This sample has about 400,000 distinct CDR3 sequences, with around 14% found just once. This receptor was taken from a man aged 18 to 30 who had mild COVID-19 (a few samples of this study predate the infection). Cell type and time point are not known. Sequenced material: PBMCs or a T cell subset sorted from them (not recorded which). The genes are TRBV19 and TRBJ2-5, with 7 bases that match TRBD1. CDR3 in DNA: TGTGCCAGTAGTATATCGCCGGACAGGAGCTGGCAAGAGACCCAGTACTTC. This encodes CASSISPDRSWQETQYF.